Listed below are T cell receptor beta chains from one sample, sequenced in a study of cytomegalovirus exposure and HLA in healthy donors. The assay was immunoSEQ multiplex PCR, and TCRdb's table has in-frame clones only and misses some. The table has some 190,000 clones, 75% to 85% seen once. The sequenced sample was PBMCs. These receptors all stem from a young man in good health and CMV-seronegative. CDR3s include the opening cysteine and the closing phenylalanine or tryptophan. Fields, in order: J gene, clone size, V gene, D gene, CDR3 protein, CDR3 DNA. A D gene is named only where the DNA matches it firmly. Some rows have no size entry. The others give once, few or many, or a class for an expanded clone.

J: TRBJ2-6; size: .; V: TRBV7-2; D: TRBD2; CDR3: CASSSSGGLGANVLTF; DNA: TGTGCCAGCAGCTCTAGCGGGGGGCTTGGGGCCAACGTCCTGACTTTC
J: TRBJ1-5; size: once; V: TRBV27; D: .; CDR3: CASSTIQGSNQPQHF; DNA: TGTGCCAGCAGTACCATTCAGGGAAGCAATCAGCCCCAGCATTTT
J: TRBJ1-6; size: .; V: TRBV19; D: .; CDR3: CASSIDIGSSYNSPLHF; DNA: TGTGCCAGTAGTATAGACATCGGTAGCTCCTATAATTCACCCCTCCACTTT
J: TRBJ2-7; size: .; V: TRBV7-9; D: TRBD1; CDR3: CASSPSGTGAYEQYF; DNA: TGTGCCAGCAGCCCATCCGGGACAGGGGCCTACGAGCAGTACTTC
J: TRBJ2-7; size: .; V: TRBV6-1; D: .; CDR3: CASSEGQGGYEQYF; DNA: TGTGCCAGCAGTGAAGGGCAGGGAGGCTACGAGCAGTACTTC
J: TRBJ2-5; size: .; V: TRBV7-3; D: .; CDR3: CASSLSRGETQYF; DNA: TGTGCCAGCAGCTTAAGTAGGGGAGAGACCCAGTACTTC
J: TRBJ2-7; size: .; V: TRBV27; D: TRBD2; CDR3: CASSEVQGLGPDEQYF; DNA: TGTGCCAGCAGTGAGGTCCAGGGACTAGGACCAGACGAGCAGTACTTC
J: TRBJ1-1; size: once; V: TRBV21-1; D: .; CDR3: CASSRGGRTEAFF; DNA: TGTGCCAGCAGCAGAGGGGGTAGGACTGAAGCTTTCTTT
J: TRBJ2-1; size: .; V: TRBV9; D: .; CDR3: CASSDPGLFNEQFF; DNA: TGTGCCAGCAGCGATCCGGGACTCTTCAATGAGCAGTTCTTC
J: TRBJ2-5; size: .; V: TRBV10-3; D: .; CDR3: CAIKQTEGETQYF; DNA: TGTGCCATCAAGCAGACAGAAGGAGAGACCCAGTACTTC
J: TRBJ2-4; size: few; V: TRBV29-1; D: .; CDR3: CSTRTGNIQYF; DNA: TGCAGCACCCGAACCGGAAACATTCAGTACTTC
J: TRBJ2-7; size: .; V: TRBV7-9; D: .; CDR3: CASSLGFEQGPVQYF; DNA: TGTGCCAGCAGCTTAGGGTTCGAACAGGGCCCTGTGCAGTACTTC
J: TRBJ1-1; size: .; V: TRBV28; D: .; CDR3: CASRLSSPTFTMNTEAFF; DNA: TGTGCCAGCAGACTCTCGAGCCCGACATTCACCATGAACACTGAAGCTTTCTTT
J: TRBJ1-2; size: .; V: TRBV7-9; D: TRBD1; CDR3: CASSTRQGSGYTF; DNA: TGTGCCAGCAGCACCAGACAGGGAAGTGGCTACACCTTC
J: TRBJ1-5; size: once; V: TRBV30; D: .; CDR3: CAWSVLGAKPQHF; DNA: TGTGCCTGGAGTGTACTCGGTGCGAAGCCCCAGCATTTT
J: TRBJ1-1; size: .; V: TRBV28; D: TRBD1; CDR3: CASGGQGLGAEAFF; DNA: TGTGCCAGCGGGGGACAGGGTCTGGGGGCTGAAGCTTTCTTT
J: TRBJ1-5; size: .; V: TRBV28; D: TRBD1; CDR3: CASRQGARPNQPQHF; DNA: TGTGCCAGTAGACAGGGGGCACGTCCCAATCAGCCCCAGCATTTT
J: TRBJ1-2; size: .; V: TRBV27; D: .; CDR3: CASSWGGGSYGYTF; DNA: TGTGCCAGCAGTTGGGGCGGGGGTTCCTATGGCTACACCTTC
J: TRBJ2-5; size: .; V: TRBV2; D: .; CDR3: CASSTDRQETQYF; DNA: TGTGCCAGCAGTACCGACAGGCAAGAGACCCAGTACTTC
J: TRBJ2-7; size: .; V: TRBV19; D: .; CDR3: CASSIGSVHEQYF; DNA: TGTGCCAGTAGTATCGGCAGCGTCCACGAGCAGTACTTC